The 8 T cell receptor beta chains presented below share a single source sample, sequenced in a study of T cells in Graves' hyperthyroidism and ophthalmopathy. Using RNA transcripts as the source, TCR beta CDR3 regions were amplified. With the HTBI primer set, the TCR CDR3 went through a first round of RT-PCR. One entry per CDR3 protein results from TCRdb running MiXCR on the multiplex PCR reads. This sample has 550,000 to 600,000 distinct CDR3 sequences, with roughly 17% found just once. Material: blood. Receptor source: a woman under 30 with Graves' hyperthyroidism.

This clonotype was seen repeatedly, ten times or more. This chain joins TRBV18 and TRBJ2-2; 8 nucleotides match TRBD1. Unmatched junction bases numbered 8, after V lost 11 bases and J lost 3 bases. Per the germline V gene, CDR1 is KGHSH and CDR2 is LQKENI. This CDR3 comprises 14 residues. The CDR3 here is CAYSEDRDTGELFF. In DNA, the CDR3 is TGTGCCTACTCCGAGGACAGGGACACCGGGGAGCTGTTTTTT.

This chain joins TRBV6-1 and TRBJ2-7; 13 bases match TRBD2. CDR3 size: 17 residues. Per the germline V gene, CDR1 is MNHNS and CDR2 is SASEGT. The trim removed 5 bases at V and 0 bases at J, leaving 7 bases unmatched. In DNA form, the CDR3 reads TGTGCCAGCAGTCCTCTAGGGACTAGCGGGAACTCCTACGAGCAGTACTTC. Its translation: CASSPLGTSGNSYEQYF.

This clonotype appeared many times. The chain couples TRBV20-1 to TRBJ1-6; possible D gene TRBD1, 5 bases. Germline V CDR1 and CDR2: DFQATT, SNEGSKA (reference sequence). The V end was cut by 2 bases, the J end by 8 bases, with 10 bases between. The CDR3 length is 13 residues. Written as DNA, the CDR3 is TGCAGTGCTAGAAGGCAGGGTGATTCACCCCTCCACTTT. This translates into CSARRQGDSPLHF.

V is TRBV6-1 and J is TRBJ2-3; D is unclear. The CDR3 spans 12 residues. The V gene lost 3 bases and the J gene lost 9 bases, with 10 bases spanning the gap. The germline V gene encodes CDR1 MNHNS and CDR2 SASEGT. DNA of the CDR3: TGTGCCAGCAGTGAGTCTCTAGACACGCAGTATTTT. Protein: CASSESLDTQYF.

This clonotype was counted many times. The V and J genes are TRBV24-1 and TRBJ2-1; 7 positions match TRBD1. After removal of 7 bases from V and 2 bases from J, the junction contained 4 bases not matched to a gene. The CDR3 loop spans 14 amino acids. The germline gives CDR1 KGHDR, CDR2 SFDVKD. The CDR3: CATSSDRPYNEQFF. CDR3 sequence (DNA): TGTGCCACCAGCTCGGACAGGCCCTACAATGAGCAGTTCTTC.

V usage is TRBV10-2 and J usage is TRBJ2-7; D gene uncertain. Germline V gene lookup returns CDR1 WSHSY and CDR2 SAAADI. V gave up 0 bases and J gave up 6 bases, with 9 bases separating them. The CDR3 has 13 amino acids. CDR3 in DNA: TGCGCCAGCAGTGAGTCGGTAGGGTCCGAGCAGTACTTC. Translation gives CASSESVGSEQYF.

This clonotype has ten or more counts. The chain recombines TRBV6-6 with TRBJ2-1; possibly TRBD2 for D (6 bases). V shed 0 bases and J shed 8 bases, with 11 bases lying between them. Germline V gene lookup returns CDR1 MNHNY and CDR2 SVGAGI (reference sequence). The CDR3 covers 14 residues. The CDR3 loop is CASSYSWRGDEQFF. Here the CDR3 DNA reads TGTGCCAGCAGTTACTCATGGCGCGGGGATGAGCAGTTCTTC.

This sequence joins TRBV19 and TRBJ1-2, with TRBD1 identical over 7 bases. J gave up 4 bases and V 3 bases, and 8 bases lay outside the gene matches. Looked up from germline, CDR1 is LNHDA and CDR2 is SQIVND (reference sequence). This CDR3 contains 15 residues. The CDR3 DNA reads as TGTGCCAGTAGTATCGACAGGGCGCTGGGCTATGGCTACACCTTC. It codes for CASSIDRALGYGYTF.